Listed here are 20 T cell receptor beta chains from one sample, sequenced in a study of T cell clones after liver transplantation. The assay was immunoSEQ multiplex PCR, and TCRdb's table has in-frame clones only and misses some. The data hold around 110,000 clones, with approximately 90% observed a single time. Sequencing was performed on CD4+ T cells from blood, taken 12 months after liver transplant. The receptor set was obtained from a human patient who received a liver transplant. Some T cells could come from the graft donor.

J is TRBJ1-1 and V is TRBV7-9; no definite D call. Deletions cut 6 bases from V and 5 bases from J, with 16 bases between. From germline, CDR1 is SEHNR and CDR2 FQNEAQ (reference sequence). The CDR3 runs to 14 residues. CDR3 sequence: CASRFSDQPTEAFF. CDR3 bases: TGTGCCAGCAGGTTCTCGGACCAGCCGACTGAAGCTTTCTTT.

The chain joins TRBV18 to TRBJ1-1, with 12 bases aligning to TRBD1. Looked up from germline, CDR1 is KGHSH and CDR2 is LQKENI. CDR3 length: 15 amino acids. Trimming cost V 3 bases and J 5 bases; bases outside gene matches: 4. This CDR3 is CASSPGQGARTEAFF. As DNA, the CDR3 is TGTGCCAGCTCACCGGGACAGGGGGCGCGGACTGAAGCTTTCTTT.

The genes are TRBV7-2 and TRBJ2-7, with a tentative D call TRBD2 (5 bases). Germline V gene data show CDR1 as SGHTA and CDR2 as FQGNSA. Trimming took 4 bases from V and 1 from J, leaving 17 bases between them. The length of the CDR3 is 16 residues. The CDR3 spells CASSSIFRTRSYEQYF. CDR3 DNA sequence: TGTGCCAGCAGCTCGATCTTTAGGACTCGATCCTACGAGCAGTACTTC.

The V and J genes are TRBV4-1 and TRBJ2-5, with D possibly TRBD1 on 6 matching bases. Trimming pared 1 base from V and 1 base from J, leaving 13 bases between. This CDR3 contains 16 residues. Germline loops: CDR1 MGHRA, CDR2 YSYEKL. Here the CDR3 DNA reads TGCGCCAGCAGCCAAGCCACCGGGACATCCCAAGAGACCCAGTACTTC. This translates into CASSQATGTSQETQYF.

The V and J genes are TRBV2 and TRBJ2-3; D may correspond to TRBD1 or TRBD2 (7 bases each). Per germline, CDR1 SNHLY and CDR2 FYNNEI. Trimming left V 8 bases short and J 2 bases short, with 20 bases between. The CDR3 has 16 amino acids. Written as DNA, the CDR3 is TGTGCCAGCCAGACAGGGAGGGCAGGGTTCACAGATACGCAGTATTTT. Amino acid sequence: CASQTGRAGFTDTQYF.

This sequence joins TRBV27 and TRBJ2-4; 8 nucleotides match TRBD1. Germline CDR1 and CDR2: MNHEY and SMNVEV (reference sequence). The CDR3 covers 14 residues. V trimming: 4 bases; J trimming: 7 bases; junction bases outside the gene matches: 6. CDR3 nucleotides: TGTGCCAGCAGTTCCATGAACAGGGGGAACATTCAGTACTTC. Protein product: CASSSMNRGNIQYF.

This clone was detected a few times. The chain employs TRBV7-2 and TRBJ1-5, with D perhaps matching TRBD1 (5 bases). Germline CDR1 reads SGHTA; CDR2 reads FQGNSA. The CDR3 has 13 amino acids. Trimming shortened V by 4 bases and J by 6 bases, and 10 bases separated the two germline ends. The CDR3 bases are TGTGCCAGCAGCTCCCAGGGTGTTCAGCCCCAGCATTTT. Amino acids: CASSSQGVQPQHF.

This clone was recorded only once. The CDR3 coding sequence is TGTGCCAGCTCTCAGCGACAGGGATCTAGGGAGCAGTACTTC. Residues: CASSQRQGSREQYF. This sequence joins TRBV18 and TRBJ2-7; 7 nucleotides line up with TRBD1. Germline values: CDR1 KGHSH, CDR2 LQKENI. Trimming cost V 6 bases and J 7 bases; bases outside gene matches: 12. The CDR3 has 14 residues.

The chain combines TRBV4-2 with TRBJ1-5; 10 bases match TRBD1. Trimming removed 1 base from V and 6 bases from J; junction bases left unmatched: 6. Germline CDR1 is LGHNA and CDR2 is YNFKEQ. The CDR3 covers 16 residues. CDR3 DNA: TGTGCCAGCAGCCAAGGAGCGGGACAGGGGATTCAGCCCCAGCATTTT. It yields the protein CASSQGAGQGIQPQHF.

This clone was seen a single time. The rearrangement uses TRBV9 and TRBJ2-3, with TRBD2 matching over 7 bases. V shed 4 bases, J shed 0 bases, and the junction held 11 bases outside the gene matches. This CDR3 region has 17 residues. Germline loops: CDR1 SGDLS, CDR2 YYNGEE. DNA of the CDR3: TGTGCCAGCAGCCCTCAGGGAGGGTTAACTAGCACAGATACGCAGTATTTT. Amino acids: CASSPQGGLTSTDTQYF.

Here the CDR3 DNA reads TGTGCCAGCAGTTCCTCGCGCTCTGGAAACACCATATATTTT. Protein product: CASSSSRSGNTIYF. The gene calls are TRBV28 and TRBJ1-3; the D is unclear. CDR1 is MDHEN, CDR2 SYDVKM, per germline. V gave up 4 bases and J gave up 0 bases, with 7 bases separating them. CDR3 length: 14 amino acids.

The chain recombines TRBV30 with TRBJ1-5; D gene ambiguous. Germline V lookup: CDR1 GTSNPN, CDR2 SVGIG (reference sequence). CDR3 length equals 13 residues. Trimming shortened V by 1 base and J by 3 bases, and 7 bases separated the two germline ends. The CDR3 here is CAWSESINQPQHF. CDR3 nucleotides: TGTGCCTGGAGTGAGAGCATCAATCAGCCCCAGCATTTT.

The chain is built from TRBV28 and TRBJ1-1; D is ambiguous. CDR1 and CDR2 (germline): MDHEN, SYDVKM. V was cut by 4 bases and J by 8 bases, with 8 bases left in between. The CDR3 sequence is 11 residues long. CDR3 nucleotides: TGTGCCAGCAGTTCTGGACCCGAAGCTTTCTTT. It encodes CASSSGPEAFF.

V usage is TRBV18 and J usage is TRBJ1-4, with a tentative D call TRBD1 (5 bases). Per the germline V gene, CDR1 is KGHSH and CDR2 is LQKENI. Trimming stripped 5 bases from V and 8 bases from J, with 12 bases between. This CDR3 spans 13 amino acids. The CDR3 sequence: CASSSTRGEKLFF. CDR3 sequence (DNA): TGTGCCAGCTCATCTACCCGGGGGGAAAAACTGTTTTTT.

V and J are TRBV6-5 and TRBJ2-7; D call uncertain. The CDR3 is 9 amino acids. CDR1 is MNHEY and CDR2 is SVGAGI in the germline V gene. V was shortened by 2 bases and J by 7 bases, with 0 bases between the two germline ends. The CDR3 region is CASSYEQYF. The CDR3 nucleotides read TGTGCCAGCAGTTACGAGCAGTACTTC.

The chain recombines TRBV19 with TRBJ1-1, with 9 bases identical to TRBD1. Germline loops: CDR1 LNHDA, CDR2 SQIVND (reference sequence). The junction had 7 bases not matched to a gene; V was cut back by 8 bases and J by 0 bases. The CDR3 has 15 amino acids. The CDR3 spells CASGTQGALNTEAFF. DNA of the CDR3: TGTGCCAGTGGGACACAGGGGGCCCTGAACACTGAAGCTTTCTTT.

The gene calls are TRBV7-2 and TRBJ2-7; no firm D call. With 5 bases removed from V and 3 bases from J, the gap between germline ends came to 5 bases. Germline V gene data show CDR1 as SGHTA and CDR2 as FQGNSA. This CDR3 spans 11 amino acids. CDR3 in amino acids: CASSADYEQYF. The CDR3 coding sequence is TGTGCCAGCAGCGCCGACTACGAGCAGTACTTC.

The rearrangement joins TRBV27 to TRBJ1-4; D unresolved. Germline CDR1 and CDR2: MNHEY and SMNVEV (reference sequence). V was pared by 7 bases and J by 11 bases, with 14 bases between. CDR3 size: 12 residues. The CDR3 is CASMNSLNKLFF. For the CDR3, the DNA is TGTGCCAGCATGAACAGTTTGAACAAACTGTTTTTT.

In DNA, the CDR3 is TGTGCCAGCAGTGAAAGACAGATCACCGGGGAGCTGTTTTTT. Translation: CASSERQITGELFF. This chain connects TRBV2 to TRBJ2-2; possibly TRBD1 for D (5 bases). There are 14 residues in the CDR3. Trimming took 2 bases from V and 4 from J, leaving 8 bases between them. CDR1 is SNHLY and CDR2 is FYNNEI in the germline V gene.

The rearrangement uses TRBV27 and TRBJ2-3, with D uncertain. V dropped 3 bases and J dropped 1 base, with 8 bases sitting between them. In germline, CDR1 is MNHEY, CDR2 SMNVEV (reference sequence). This CDR3 comprises 14 residues. This CDR3 is CASSLGLRTDTQYF. CDR3 DNA sequence: TGTGCCAGCAGTTTGGGTCTCCGCACAGATACGCAGTATTTT.